The 8 T cell receptor beta chains given below trace back to one sample, sequenced in a study of T cells in Graves' hyperthyroidism and ophthalmopathy. RNA transcripts were the template for amplifying TCR beta CDR3 regions. The study used the HTBI primer set for a first-round RT-PCR of the TCR CDR3. TCRdb reanalysed the multiplex PCR reads using MiXCR and keeps one entry per CDR3 protein. Here the sample spans about 400,000 distinct CDR3 sequences, approximately 14% being singletons. Sequencing input: blood. The receptors derive from a woman younger than 30 with Graves' hyperthyroidism.

The rearrangement uses TRBV9 and TRBJ1-1; perhaps TRBD1 as D (5 bases). Trimming shortened V by 4 bases and J by 1 base, and 11 bases separated the two germline ends. The CDR3 spans 14 residues. Per germline, CDR1 SGDLS and CDR2 YYNGEE. DNA for the CDR3: TGTGCCAGCAGCTCCGAGGGGCAGAACACTGAAGCTTTCTTT. This gives the protein CASSSEGQNTEAFF. Variable domain in full (rest from reference TRBV9 and TRBJ1-1): DSGVTQTPKHLITATGQRVTLRCSPRSGDLSVYWYQQSLDQGLQFLIQYYNGEERAKGNILERFSAQQFPDLHSELNLSSLELGDSALYFCASSSEGQNTEAFFGQGTRLTVV.

This clonotype was seen only a few times. The chain combines TRBV10-3 with TRBJ2-2; TRBD1 or TRBD2 may be the D gene (5 bases each). V was cut by 6 bases and J by 1 base, with 12 bases left in between. CDR1 is ENHRY, CDR2 SYGVKD, per germline. The CDR3 has 15 amino acids. CDR3 bases: TGTGCCATCAGGACGGGACCCAGGAACACCGGGGAGCTGTTTTTT. Translated: CAIRTGPRNTGELFF.

The chain employs TRBV19 and TRBJ2-2; TRBD2 might be the D (7 bases). This CDR3 is built from 13 residues. Germline V gene data show CDR1 as LNHDA and CDR2 as SQIVND (reference sequence). Trimming took 5 bases from V and 6 from J, leaving 10 bases between them. The CDR3 DNA is TGTGCCAGTAGTGTGGGGGGGCCCGGGGAGCTGTTTTTT. It translates to CASSVGGPGELFF.

This clonotype showed up just a few times. The chain has TRBV28 and TRBJ1-3; 8 bases agree with TRBD1. Germline V lookup: CDR1 MDHEN, CDR2 SYDVKM. The CDR3 runs to 15 residues. Losses at the gene ends were 6 bases for V and 0 bases for J; bases not matched to a gene: 4. This CDR3 reads CASSQGAVSGNTIYF. The CDR3 bases are TGTGCCAGCAGCCAGGGGGCCGTCTCTGGAAACACCATATATTTT.

This clonotype was seen many times. Written as DNA, the CDR3 is TGTGCCAGCAGCGTATTCCCGACAGGGCCCCCTTGGACTGAAGCTTTCTTT. Its translation: CASSVFPTGPPWTEAFF. V is TRBV9 and J is TRBJ1-1; 7 bases line up with TRBD1. Trimming took 1 base from V and 5 from J; bases not matched to a gene: 14. Germline CDR1 and CDR2: SGDLS and YYNGEE. This CDR3 comprises 17 residues.

The chain employs TRBV10-3 and TRBJ2-3, with TRBD2 identical over 16 bases. J gave up 7 bases and V 9 bases, and 7 bases lay outside the gene matches. CDR1 ENHRY and CDR2 SYGVKD come from the germline V gene. The length of the CDR3 is 15 residues. DNA of the CDR3: TGTGCCATTGGGACTAGCGGGGGGGCAAGTAATACGCAGTATTTT. Translation: CAIGTSGGASNTQYF.

This clonotype was recorded a few times. This rearrangement joins TRBV4-3 to TRBJ2-6, with 7 bases that match TRBD1. Germline V gene sequence: CDR1 LGHNA, CDR2 YSLEER. This CDR3 has 18 residues. Trimming at V came to 0 bases and at J to 2 bases, leaving 7 bases not matched to a gene. CDR3 sequence reads: CASSQDGGQAAGANVLTF. The CDR3 nucleotides read TGCGCCAGCAGCCAAGATGGCGGACAGGCAGCTGGGGCCAACGTCCTGACTTTC.

The chain recombines TRBV10-2 with TRBJ2-2, with D tentatively TRBD1 or TRBD2 (5 bases each). CDR1 and CDR2 (germline): WSHSY, SAAADI. This CDR3 spans 15 amino acids. V dropped 9 bases and J dropped 4 bases, with 18 bases sitting between them. CDR3 sequence (DNA): TGCGCCAGGAGAAACGGGACGGGAAGCACCGGGGAGCTGTTTTTT. The encoded protein is CARRNGTGSTGELFF.